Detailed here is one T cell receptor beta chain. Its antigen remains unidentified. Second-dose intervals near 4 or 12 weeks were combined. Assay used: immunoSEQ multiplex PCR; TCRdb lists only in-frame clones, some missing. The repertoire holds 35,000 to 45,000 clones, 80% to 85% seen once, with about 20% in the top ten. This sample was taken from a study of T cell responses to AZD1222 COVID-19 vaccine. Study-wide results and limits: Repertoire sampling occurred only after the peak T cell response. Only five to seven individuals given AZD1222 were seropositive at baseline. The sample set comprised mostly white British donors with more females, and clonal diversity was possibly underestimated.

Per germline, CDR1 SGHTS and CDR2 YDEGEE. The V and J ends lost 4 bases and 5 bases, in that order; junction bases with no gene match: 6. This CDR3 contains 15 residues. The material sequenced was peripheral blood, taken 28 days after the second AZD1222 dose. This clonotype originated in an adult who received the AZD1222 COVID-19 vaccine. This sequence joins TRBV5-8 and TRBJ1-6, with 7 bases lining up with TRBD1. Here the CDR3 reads CASSLRTGNNSPLHF. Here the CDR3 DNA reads TGTGCCAGCAGCCTGAGGACAGGCAATAATTCACCCCTCCACTTT.